This entry features one T cell receptor (beta chain) sequence. The target antigen is unknown. PCR employed 60 Vbeta and 13 Jbeta primers. The repertoire was sequenced with immunoSEQ multiplex PCR; TCRdb's copy has only in-frame clones and lacks some. The sample holds around 150,000 clones. Trimming took off 4 bases at V and 0 bases at J, with 19 bases between the two ends. Germline V gene data show CDR1 as SGHDN and CDR2 as FVKESK. CDR3 length: 17 residues. The record originates from a study of cytomegalovirus exposure and HLA in healthy donors. Study-wide findings and caveats: The study dropped some indistinguishable V segments, TRBV6-2 and TRBV6-3 among them. In vitro confirmation showed three CMV-associated chains to be CMV antigen specific. Cytomegalovirus-associated TCR beta chains were listed, numbering some 170.

J is TRBJ2-7 and V is TRBV14; a weak D match, TRBD1 (6 bases). Material for sequencing was PBMCs. This sequence originates from a man aged 35 to 55 in good health and CMV-seronegative. The CDR3 sequence: CASSPEVQGKRSYEQYF. CDR3 in DNA: TGTGCCAGCAGCCCCGAGGTGCAGGGGAAACGCTCCTACGAGCAGTACTTC. Combining the CDR3 with reference TRBV14 and TRBJ2-7 gives the whole variable domain EAGVTQFPSHSVIEKGQTVTLRCDPISGHDNLYWYRRVMGKEIKFLLHFVKESKQDESGMPNNRFLAERTGGTYSTLKVQPAELEDSGVYFCASSPEVQGKRSYEQYFGPGTRLTVT.